This T cell receptor (beta chain) was sequenced during a study of blood T cell repertoires in COVID-19. The table came from immunoSEQ multiplex PCR; TCRdb's copy has only in-frame clones and leaves some out. This sample yields fewer than 300,000 clones, of which under 95% are seen a single time; roughly 2% belongs to the top ten. The CDR3 contains 16 residues. The germline V and J ends were trimmed by 4 bases and 6 bases, with 18 bases remaining between them. The germline V gene has CDR1 MNHEY and CDR2 SVGAGI. Participants came from some 23 US areas, aged about 18 to 95 years. Cohorts were assigned according to the clinical history that participants reported. This clone was seen a handful of times.

Specimen: PBMCs or T cells enriched from blood (not recorded which). The clonotype originates from a woman aged 40 to 50 with acute COVID-19. J is TRBJ2-2 and V is TRBV6-5, with D tentatively TRBD2 (5 bases). The chain's CDR3 is CASSSTGIGYSGELFF. Written as DNA, the CDR3 is TGTGCCAGCAGTTCTACGGGGATCGGGTATTCCGGGGAGCTGTTTTTT.